The entry below describes one T cell receptor beta chain. As yet, its antigen is unknown. The data were obtained in a study of OX40 agonist ivuxolimab in advanced cancers. Study-wide context: Intravenous ivuxolimab was administered to patients every 2 weeks at 0.01 to 10 mg/kg.

CDR1 and CDR2 (germline): MNHNS, SASEGT. CDR3 length: 15 amino acids. The V and J ends lost 7 bases and 0 bases, in that order; junction bases with no gene match: 5. The data were produced by immunoSEQ multiplex PCR, yet TCRdb's version contains in-frame clones alone and is incomplete. This table holds 80,000 or so clones, 75% to 90% found once. Study-level points and caveats: Clonal expansion from baseline to week 6 occurred in both CD4+ and CD8+ T cells.

This clonotype originated in an adult with an advanced solid tumor such as melanoma, head and neck, liver or kidney cancer. This rearrangement joins TRBV6-1 to TRBJ2-1, with 8 bases lining up with TRBD1. This material consisted of CD4+ or CD8+ T cells sorted from blood, taken in a trial of the OX40 agonist ivuxolimab. The DNA of the CDR3 is TGTGCCAGCAACCTGGGGACAGGCTCCTACAATGAGCAGTTCTTC. This translates into CASNLGTGSYNEQFF.